The 3 T cell receptor beta chains below all came from one sample that was sequenced in a study of T cell repertoires in cytomegalovirus infection (dated by TCRdb to about 2019). The sequencer listed for this sample is Illumina HiSeq 1500. The public reads were run again by TCRdb, first through fastp at Q25 and then through MiXCR, and only productive beta chains were kept. CDR3 protein duplicates are merged, each entry listing the most common genes and DNA. In this sample the table shows 510,000 or so distinct CDR3 sequences, about 30% of which occur a single time. The ten largest clonotypes hold about 13% of the sample. The sequencing sample was made of PBMCs. Receptors originate from a human donor in good health (CMV status not recorded). Some clones in this sample may be carry-over from other donors' samples.

There are a few counts of this clonotype. The CDR3 here is CASSYSGQGHEQYV. In DNA form, the CDR3 reads TGTGCCAGCAGCTACTCGGGACAGGGTCACGAGCAGTACGTC. This chain uses TRBV5-6 with TRBJ2-7, with 9 bases that match TRBD1. Germline V gene data show CDR1 as SGHDT and CDR2 as YYEEEE. Germline trimming cut 3 bases from V and 5 bases from J; bases unmatched to any gene: 6. CDR3 size: 14 residues.

Only a few counts were recorded for this clonotype. One end of the junction is discordant with germline, which a read error may explain. V gene TRBV6-2 or TRBV6-3 combines with J gene TRBJ1-5; 8 bases are a match to TRBD1. Germline V lookup: CDR1 MNHEY, CDR2 SVGEGT. This CDR3 contains 14 residues. The CDR3 loop reads CASRPDRGNQPQHF. CDR3 in DNA: TGCGCCAGCAGACCGGACAGGGGCAATCAGCCCCAGCATTTT.

This chain joins TRBV19 and TRBJ2-7, with D maybe TRBD2 (7 bases). This CDR3 spans 13 amino acids. In germline, CDR1 is LNHDA, CDR2 SQIVND (reference sequence). Trimming took 6 bases from V and 7 from J, leaving 16 bases between them. CDR3 in DNA: TGTGCCAGTAGAGGGAGGGACACCGGGGAGCAGTACTTC. Residues: CASRGRDTGEQYF.